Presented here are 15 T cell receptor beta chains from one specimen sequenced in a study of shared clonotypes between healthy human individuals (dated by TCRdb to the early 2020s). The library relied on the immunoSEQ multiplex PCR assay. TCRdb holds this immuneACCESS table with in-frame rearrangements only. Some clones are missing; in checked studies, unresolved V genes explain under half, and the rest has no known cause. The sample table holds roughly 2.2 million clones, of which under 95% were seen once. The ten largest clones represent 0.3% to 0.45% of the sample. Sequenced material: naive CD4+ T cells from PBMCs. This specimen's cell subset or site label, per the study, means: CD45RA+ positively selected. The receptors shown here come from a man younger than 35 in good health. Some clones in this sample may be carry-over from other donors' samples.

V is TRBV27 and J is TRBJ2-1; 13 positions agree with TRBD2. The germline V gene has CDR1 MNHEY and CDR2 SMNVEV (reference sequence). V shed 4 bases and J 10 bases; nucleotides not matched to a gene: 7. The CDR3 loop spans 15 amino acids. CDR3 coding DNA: TGTGCCAGCAGTTCCGGGACTAGCGGGATTTCAGAGCAGTTCTTC. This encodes CASSSGTSGISEQFF.

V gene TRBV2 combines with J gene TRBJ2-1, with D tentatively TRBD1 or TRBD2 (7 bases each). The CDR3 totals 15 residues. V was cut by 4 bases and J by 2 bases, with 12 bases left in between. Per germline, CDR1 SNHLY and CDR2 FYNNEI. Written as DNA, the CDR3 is TGTGCCAGCAGTGTGGGGAGGGGGCCCTACAATGAGCAGTTCTTC. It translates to CASSVGRGPYNEQFF.

CDR3 coding DNA: TGTGCCAGCAGCGATGGGGACAGCGCATTTTTACCCTACGAGCAGTACTTC. It translates to CASSDGDSAFLPYEQYF. The V and J genes are TRBV9 and TRBJ2-7; 7 bases are shared with TRBD1. The J segment lost 2 bases and the V segment lost 3 bases, leaving 14 bases of the junction unmatched. The CDR3 spans 17 residues. Germline CDR1 SGDLS, CDR2 YYNGEE. The full variable domain, in which reference TRBV9 and TRBJ2-7 provide the parts outside the CDR3, is DSGVTQTPKHLITATGQRVTLRCSPRSGDLSVYWYQQSLDQGLQFLIQYYNGEERAKGNILERFSAQQFPDLHSELNLSSLELGDSALYFCASSDGDSAFLPYEQYFGPGTRLTVT.

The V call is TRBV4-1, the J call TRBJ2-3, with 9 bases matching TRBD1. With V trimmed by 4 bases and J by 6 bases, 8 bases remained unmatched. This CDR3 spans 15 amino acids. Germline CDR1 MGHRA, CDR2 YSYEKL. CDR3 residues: CASSRRDRVGDTQYF. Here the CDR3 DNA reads TGCGCCAGCAGCCGCAGGGACAGGGTGGGGGATACGCAGTATTTT.

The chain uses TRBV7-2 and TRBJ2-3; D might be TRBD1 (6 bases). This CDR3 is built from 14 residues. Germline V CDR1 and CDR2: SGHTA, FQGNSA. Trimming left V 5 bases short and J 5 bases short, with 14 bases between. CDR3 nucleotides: TGTGCCAGCAGCACTATGGGGGCGGAAGATACGCAGTATTTT. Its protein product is CASSTMGAEDTQYF.

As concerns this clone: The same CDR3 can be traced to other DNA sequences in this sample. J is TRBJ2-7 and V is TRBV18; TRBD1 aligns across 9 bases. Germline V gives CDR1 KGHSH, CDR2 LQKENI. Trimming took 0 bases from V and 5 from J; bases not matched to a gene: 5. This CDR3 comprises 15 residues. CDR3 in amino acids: CASSPPGQGGNEQYF. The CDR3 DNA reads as TGTGCCAGCTCACCACCGGGACAGGGTGGGAACGAGCAGTACTTC.

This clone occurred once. As DNA, the CDR3 is TGTGCCAGCCACGAAGGGGGACAGCGTAATGAAAAACTGTTTTTT. Translated, it gives CASHEGGQRNEKLFF. The chain couples TRBV28 to TRBJ1-4; 7 bases fit TRBD1. The trim removed 8 bases at V and 4 bases at J, leaving 10 bases unmatched. The CDR3 extends over 15 amino acids. CDR1 is MDHEN and CDR2 is SYDVKM in the germline V gene.

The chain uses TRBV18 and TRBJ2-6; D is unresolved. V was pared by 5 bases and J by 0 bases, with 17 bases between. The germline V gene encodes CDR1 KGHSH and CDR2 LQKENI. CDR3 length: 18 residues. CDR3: CASSTQHLLLSGANVLTF. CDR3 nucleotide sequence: TGTGCCAGCTCAACCCAACATCTACTTCTCTCTGGGGCCAACGTCCTGACTTTC.

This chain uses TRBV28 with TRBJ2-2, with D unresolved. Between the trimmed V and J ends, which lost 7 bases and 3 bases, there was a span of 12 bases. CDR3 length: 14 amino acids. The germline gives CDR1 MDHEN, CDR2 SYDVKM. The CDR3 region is CASMKGWDTGELFF. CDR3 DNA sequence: TGTGCCAGCATGAAGGGATGGGACACCGGGGAGCTGTTTTTT.

DNA for the CDR3: TGCAGCGTTGGCAGGGGAGGAGGAGATACGCAGTATTTT. Translating gives CSVGRGGGDTQYF. V gene TRBV29-1 combines with J gene TRBJ2-3; D assignment may be TRBD1 or TRBD2 (6 bases each). With 4 bases removed from V and 5 bases from J, the gap between germline ends came to 13 bases. Per germline, CDR1 SQVTM and CDR2 ANQGSEA. The CDR3 extends over 13 amino acids.

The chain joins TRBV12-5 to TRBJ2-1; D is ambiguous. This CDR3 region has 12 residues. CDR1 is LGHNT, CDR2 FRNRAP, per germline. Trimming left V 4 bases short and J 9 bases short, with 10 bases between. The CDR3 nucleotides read TGTGCTAGTGGTTCCCATGTGGGTGAGCAGTTCTTC. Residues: CASGSHVGEQFF.

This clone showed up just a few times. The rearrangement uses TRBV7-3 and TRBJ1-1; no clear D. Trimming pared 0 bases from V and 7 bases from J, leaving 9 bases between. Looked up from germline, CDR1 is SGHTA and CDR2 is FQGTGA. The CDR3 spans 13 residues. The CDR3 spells CASSLTGTVEAFF. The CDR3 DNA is TGTGCCAGCAGCTTAACTGGTACAGTTGAAGCTTTCTTT.

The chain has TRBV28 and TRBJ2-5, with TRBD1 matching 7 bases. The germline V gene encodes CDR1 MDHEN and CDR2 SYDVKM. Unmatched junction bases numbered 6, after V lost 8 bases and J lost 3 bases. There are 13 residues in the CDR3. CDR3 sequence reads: CASATGQKETQYF. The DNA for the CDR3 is TGTGCCAGCGCAACGGGACAGAAAGAGACCCAGTACTTC.

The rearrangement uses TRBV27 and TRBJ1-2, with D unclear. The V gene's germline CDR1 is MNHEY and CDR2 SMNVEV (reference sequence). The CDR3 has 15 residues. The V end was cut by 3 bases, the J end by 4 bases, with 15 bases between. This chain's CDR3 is CASSLIPGSGYGYTF. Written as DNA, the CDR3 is TGTGCCAGCAGTTTGATCCCGGGATCGGGCTATGGCTACACCTTC.

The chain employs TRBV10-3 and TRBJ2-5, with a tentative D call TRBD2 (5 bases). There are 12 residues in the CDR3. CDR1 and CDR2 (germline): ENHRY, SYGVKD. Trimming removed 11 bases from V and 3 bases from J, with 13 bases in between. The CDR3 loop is CAERTAKETQYF. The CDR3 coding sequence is TGTGCCGAAAGGACTGCCAAAGAGACCCAGTACTTC.